Presented here are 30 T cell receptor beta chains from one specimen sequenced in a study of HIV-infected patients and healthy controls (dated 2014 in TCRdb). The library was built by means of 5' RACE. This sample was sequenced with an Illumina MiSeq. SuperScript III was used to reverse transcribe 500 ng RNA with primers targeting the alpha and beta constant regions. Separate alpha and beta chain libraries were generated by chain-specific third strand synthesis with multiplexing indices. The raw public reads went through TCRdb reprocessing: fastp at Q25, MiXCR clone calling, in-frame beta chains kept. Under each unique CDR3 protein, matching rows form one entry showing the most common genes and DNA. This sample comprises roughly 7,000 distinct CDR3 sequences, roughly 7.4% of them detected only once. The ten largest clones capture roughly 15% of the sample. Follow-up blood from HIV-infected patients was collected roughly three months, about 14 weeks, after antiretroviral therapy began. Whole blood was used without fractionating the cells, so the repertoire represented all peripheral T cells without sorting.

Sequenced material: blood, taken during antiretroviral therapy. These receptors originate from an adult with HIV infection.

This clonotype was observed many times. The V call is TRBV12-3 or TRBV12-4, the J call TRBJ2-3; D may be TRBD2 (6 bases). The CDR3 runs to 15 residues. V shed 6 bases and J shed 7 bases, with 20 bases lying between them. The CDR3: CASSSLGAAGNTQYF. CDR3 DNA: TGTGCCAGCAGCTCCCTAGGGGCGGCGGGAAATACGCAGTATTTT.

This clonotype counts as medium-sized. The V call is TRBV27, the J call TRBJ2-7, with D maybe TRBD2 (6 bases). CDR3 size: 16 residues. From germline, CDR1 is MNHEY and CDR2 SMNVEV (reference sequence). V lost 2 bases and J 0 bases, leaving 14 bases between the germline ends. In nucleotides, the CDR3 is TGTGCCAGCAGTTTAGGGGTGGGGACTCTCTCCTACGAGCAGTACTTC. This gives the protein CASSLGVGTLSYEQYF.

By its share, this clonotype is medium-sized. The V gene is TRBV28, the J gene TRBJ2-7; no clear D gene. Germline V CDR1 and CDR2: MDHEN, SYDVKM. The ends were cut back, 8 bases at V and 1 base at J, with 12 bases in the middle. The CDR3 length is 13 residues. The CDR3 region has the DNA TGTGCCAGCCTCTCGCAGGATTCCTACGAGCAGTACTTC. Protein product: CASLSQDSYEQYF.

This clonotype is judged medium-sized. The chain uses TRBV4-1 and TRBJ2-1; D not certain. The CDR3 totals 15 residues. V was clipped by 3 bases and J by 1 base, with 10 bases between them. Per germline, CDR1 MGHRA and CDR2 YSYEKL. The CDR3 region is CASSQGKTSYNEQFF. For the CDR3, the DNA is TGCGCCAGCAGCCAGGGAAAAACTTCCTACAATGAGCAGTTCTTC.

This clonotype was picked up a small number of times. This rearrangement joins TRBV7-9 to TRBJ1-6; no clear D. Germline V gene lookup returns CDR1 SEHNR and CDR2 FQNEAQ (reference sequence). CDR3 length: 12 amino acids. The ends were cut back, 5 bases at V and 10 bases at J, with 9 bases in the middle. CDR3 coding DNA: TGTGCCAGCAGCCCGGTAACCTCACCCCTCCACTTT. The encoded protein is CASSPVTSPLHF.

Judged by abundance, this clonotype is medium-sized. The chain combines TRBV28 with TRBJ2-7; no definite D call. The germline V and J ends were trimmed by 2 bases and 6 bases, with 11 bases remaining between them. Germline-derived CDR1 and CDR2 are MDHEN and SYDVKM. This CDR3 is 13 amino acids long. CDR3 coding DNA: TGTGCCAGCAGTTTACAAGTAACCCTCGAGCAGTACTTC. This encodes CASSLQVTLEQYF.

This clonotype is classed as medium-sized. The genes are TRBV30 and TRBJ2-5, with D tentatively TRBD1 (5 bases). Trimming took 0 bases from V and 0 from J, leaving 11 bases between them. The CDR3 is 15 residues long. Per germline, CDR1 GTSNPN and CDR2 SVGIG (reference sequence). CDR3 in DNA: TGTGCCTGGAGTGTTGGACACTTTTACCAAGAGACCCAGTACTTC. Its translation: CAWSVGHFYQETQYF.

The J gene is TRBJ1-2, the V gene TRBV4-1, with D perhaps matching TRBD1 (6 bases). Germline CDR1 MGHRA, CDR2 YSYEKL. V was cut by 0 bases and J by 7 bases, with 15 bases left in between. This CDR3 region has 15 residues. CDR3 protein: CASSQDEQGFGGYTF. As DNA, the CDR3 is TGCGCCAGCAGCCAAGACGAGCAGGGGTTCGGTGGCTACACCTTC.

This clonotype is categorized as medium-sized. The chain is built from TRBV6-5 and TRBJ2-1; D is possibly TRBD1 or TRBD2 (5 bases each). V gave up 2 bases and J gave up 10 bases, with 12 bases separating them. This CDR3 is 13 amino acids long. Germline assignment: CDR1 MNHEY and CDR2 SVGAGI. The CDR3 DNA sequence: TGTGCCAGCAGTTACGGGTCGTGGGGGGAGCAGTTCTTC. This codes for CASSYGSWGEQFF.

This clonotype was observed many times. This chain connects TRBV6-6 to TRBJ2-5, with 13 bases matching TRBD2. The CDR3 length is 16 residues. Germline V lookup: CDR1 MNHNY, CDR2 SVGAGI (reference sequence). V shed 4 bases and J 5 bases; nucleotides not matched to a gene: 7. The CDR3 region has the DNA TGTGCCAGCAGTTCCTACGGACTAGCGGGAGTCGAGACCCAGTACTTC. It specifies CASSSYGLAGVETQYF.

This clonotype was seen repeatedly, ten times or more. V gene TRBV2 combines with J gene TRBJ2-1; 11 nucleotides agree with TRBD2. Germline V gene sequence: CDR1 SNHLY, CDR2 FYNNEI. V shed 1 base and J 2 bases; nucleotides not matched to a gene: 10. The CDR3 runs to 19 residues. CDR3 nucleotide sequence: TGTGCCAGCAGTGAAGGCGGTAGCGGGGGGGCTCTCCCCTACAATGAGCAGTTCTTC. This sequence encodes CASSEGGSGGALPYNEQFF.

This clonotype was counted ten times or more. V usage is TRBV29-1 and J usage is TRBJ2-1, with 8 bases matching TRBD1. Germline CDR1 reads SQVTM; CDR2 reads ANQGSEA. Germline trimming cut 4 bases from V and 8 bases from J; bases unmatched to any gene: 10. CDR3 length: 14 amino acids. This chain's CDR3 is CSVAGAGGWYEQFF. The CDR3 DNA reads TGCAGCGTTGCGGGGGCAGGGGGCTGGTATGAGCAGTTCTTC.

Many counts were recorded for this clonotype. J is TRBJ2-1 and V is TRBV5-1; D might be TRBD2 (6 bases). Germline V CDR1 and CDR2: SGHRS, YFSETQ. Trimming stripped 0 bases from V and 5 bases from J, with 6 bases between. CDR3 size: 13 residues. CDR3 bases: TGCGCCAGCAGCTTGGGGGGGGACAATGAGCAGTTCTTC. This codes for CASSLGGDNEQFF.

This clonotype is medium-sized in the sample. The gene calls are TRBV21-1 and TRBJ1-5. TRBV21-1 is a documented pseudogene. The CDR3 length is 16 residues. DNA of the CDR3: TGTGCCAGCAGCAATGGAACCGGCAACCACTGTCAGCCCCAGCATTTT. As protein: CASSNGTGNHCQPQHF.

This clonotype was seen only a few times. This chain links TRBV29-1 with TRBJ2-3; D call uncertain. Trimming removed 4 bases from V and 2 bases from J, with 10 bases in between. Germline CDR1 is SQVTM and CDR2 is ANQGSEA. CDR3 length: 13 residues. The CDR3 spells CSVVARDTDTQYF. CDR3 bases: TGCAGCGTTGTGGCTAGAGACACAGATACGCAGTATTTT.

This clonotype is medium-sized. The chain couples TRBV6-5 to TRBJ2-1; a possible D gene is TRBD1 (6 bases). CDR3 length: 17 residues. CDR1 is MNHEY, CDR2 SVGAGI, per germline. Between the trimmed V and J ends, which lost 4 bases and 3 bases, there was a span of 19 bases. The CDR3 sequence is CASSSLGTPKLYNEQFF. The CDR3 DNA reads TGTGCCAGCAGTTCCCTAGGGACACCTAAGCTCTACAATGAGCAGTTCTTC.

This clonotype is termed medium-sized. The chain combines TRBV3-1 with TRBJ1-1; 7 bases map to TRBD1. After removal of 4 bases from V and 6 bases from J, the junction contained 5 bases not matched to a gene. CDR3 length: 13 amino acids. The germline gives CDR1 LGHDT, CDR2 YNNKEL (reference sequence). The CDR3: CASSPSGQAEAFF. CDR3 DNA sequence: TGTGCCAGCAGCCCCTCTGGACAGGCTGAAGCTTTCTTT. The variable domain in full, completed from reference TRBV3-1 and TRBJ1-1, reads DTAVSQTPKYLVTQMGNDKSIKCEQNLGHDTMYWYKQDSKKFLKIMFSYNNKELIINETVPNRFSPKSPDKAHLNLHINSLELGDSAVYFCASSPSGQAEAFFGQGTRLTVV.

The chain recombines TRBV19 with TRBJ1-1; D call uncertain. The germline V gene has CDR1 LNHDA and CDR2 SQIVND (reference sequence). Trimming took off 8 bases at V and 0 bases at J, with 4 bases between the two ends. There are 11 residues in the CDR3. This CDR3 reads CASRLNTEAFF. As DNA, the CDR3 is TGTGCCAGTCGACTGAACACTGAAGCTTTCTTT. The full variable domain, rest sourced from reference TRBV19 and TRBJ1-1, is DGGITQSPKYLFRKEGQNVTLSCEQNLNHDAMYWYRQDPGQGLRLIYYSQIVNDFQKGDIAEGYSVSREKKESFPLTVTSAQKNPTAFYLCASRLNTEAFFGQGTRLTVV.

This clonotype was found many times. The chain has TRBV11-1 and TRBJ2-1; 8 nucleotides align to TRBD2. CDR3 size: 14 residues. V trimming: 7 bases; J trimming: 4 bases; junction bases outside the gene matches: 6. Germline V gives CDR1 SGHAT, CDR2 FQDESV (reference sequence). The CDR3 DNA reads as TGTGCCAGCACCCGGGAGGGGCGTTACAATGAGCAGTTCTTC. Protein product: CASTREGRYNEQFF.

This clonotype is classed as medium-sized. The chain is built from TRBV27 and TRBJ2-1; possible D gene TRBD2, 6 bases. Trimming cost V 5 bases and J 5 bases, with 13 bases left between them. CDR3 length: 14 amino acids. The germline V gene has CDR1 MNHEY and CDR2 SMNVEV (reference sequence). This CDR3 reads CASSPGGPHNEQFF. CDR3 DNA: TGTGCCAGCAGTCCCGGAGGGCCGCACAATGAGCAGTTCTTC.

This clonotype was counted ten times or more. The V gene is TRBV29-1, the J gene TRBJ2-1, with TRBD2 matching over 10 bases. The V gene end was trimmed by 7 bases and the J gene end by 4 bases; junction bases not matched to a gene: 10. The CDR3 is 15 amino acids. Germline CDR1 is SQVTM and CDR2 is ANQGSEA. CDR3 amino acids: CSAAPGLAEYNEQFF. CDR3 sequence (DNA): TGCAGCGCTGCCCCTGGACTAGCGGAATACAATGAGCAGTTCTTC.

This clonotype showed up many times. The rearrangement joins TRBV28 to TRBJ2-1; 8 nucleotides match TRBD1. The CDR3 covers 14 residues. CDR1 is MDHEN and CDR2 is SYDVKM in the germline V gene. The V segment lost 6 bases and the J segment 9 bases; nucleotides outside the gene matches: 10. The CDR3 protein is CASRLDRDLGEQFF. CDR3 DNA sequence: TGTGCCAGCAGATTGGACAGGGACCTAGGTGAGCAGTTCTTC.

The sample holds many counts of this clonotype. The V call is TRBV30, the J call TRBJ2-7; tentative D call: TRBD2 (7 bases). V was cut by 1 base and J by 6 bases, with 13 bases left in between. CDR1 GTSNPN and CDR2 SVGIG come from the germline V gene (reference sequence). The CDR3 consists of 13 residues. CDR3 loop: CAWSDRGAGEQYF. Here the CDR3 DNA reads TGTGCCTGGAGTGATCGGGGGGCGGGCGAGCAGTACTTC.

There are many counts of this clonotype. The CDR3 DNA sequence: TGCAGTGCTCGTCGGATCCATACGGACAGACCTCAAGAGACCCAGTACTTC. It specifies CSARRIHTDRPQETQYF. V is TRBV20-1 and J is TRBJ2-5; tentatively, D is TRBD1 (6 bases). Germline V gives CDR1 DFQATT, CDR2 SNEGSKA (reference sequence). Trimming took off 5 bases at V and 2 bases at J, with 24 bases between the two ends. The CDR3 totals 17 residues.

Sample share makes this clonotype medium-sized (0.01 to 0.1%). CDR3 nucleotides: TGTGCCAGCAGCCAAGTGGCTAGCTCCTACAATGAGCAGTTCTTC. This gives the protein CASSQVASSYNEQFF. The rearrangement links TRBV14 to TRBJ2-1; D is undetermined. Germline CDR1 SGHDN, CDR2 FVKESK. V gave up 1 base and J gave up 0 bases, with 7 bases separating them. CDR3 length equals 15 residues. Looking up the rest from reference TRBV14 and TRBJ2-1 gives the full variable domain: EAGVTQFPSHSVIEKGQTVTLRCDPISGHDNLYWYRRVMGKEIKFLLHFVKESKQDESGMPNNRFLAERTGGTYSTLKVQPAELEDSGVYFCASSQVASSYNEQFFGPGTRLTVL.

The J gene is TRBJ2-3, the V gene TRBV12-3 or TRBV12-4; unclear D gene. The CDR3 length is 14 residues. V was clipped by 1 base and J by 2 bases, with 7 bases between them. The DNA of the CDR3 is TGTGCCAGCAGTTTAGGCGGATACACAGATACGCAGTATTTT. Translated: CASSLGGYTDTQYF.

Only one count was recorded for this clonotype. The rearrangement links TRBV7-2 to TRBJ2-2; D gene uncertain. The germline V gene encodes CDR1 SGHTA and CDR2 FQGNSA. The CDR3 has 13 residues. V lost 5 bases and J 8 bases, leaving 12 bases between the germline ends. The CDR3 DNA follows: TGTGCCAGCAGCCCCCCCCTTAGAGGGGAGCTGTTTTTT. Translated: CASSPPLRGELFF.

This clonotype is medium-sized (0.01 to 0.1%) by share. This chain connects TRBV7-9 to TRBJ2-2; 14 positions agree with TRBD2. Germline loops: CDR1 SEHNR, CDR2 FQNEAQ (reference sequence). V lost 7 bases and J lost 3; bases outside the gene matches: 16. This CDR3 is built from 20 residues. CDR3 amino acids: CASTSLGTSGGKRYTGELFF. The CDR3 coding sequence is TGTGCCAGCACGTCGCTTGGGACTAGCGGGGGTAAAAGGTACACCGGGGAGCTGTTTTTT.

By sample share, this clonotype is medium-sized (0.01 to 0.1%). The DNA of the CDR3 is TGTGCCAGCAAATCATCCGGGACCCAAAGCACAGATACGCAGTATTTT. It specifies CASKSSGTQSTDTQYF. The chain recombines TRBV7-6 with TRBJ2-3; perhaps D is TRBD1 or TRBD2 (5 bases each). Trimming took 7 bases from V and 0 from J, leaving 17 bases between them. The germline V gene encodes CDR1 SGHVS and CDR2 FNYEAQ. The CDR3 covers 16 residues.

By share of the sample, this clonotype is medium-sized. The chain recombines TRBV6-1 with TRBJ2-3, with D unresolved. V lost 1 base, J lost 2 bases, and 10 bases lay in between. The CDR3 has 15 residues. Germline CDR1 MNHNS, CDR2 SASEGT. The CDR3: CASSEGDGNTDTQYF. The DNA for the CDR3 is TGTGCCAGCAGTGAAGGTGACGGCAACACAGATACGCAGTATTTT.